The rows below give T cell receptor beta chains drawn from one sample of a study of shared clonotypes between healthy human individuals. Clones were sequenced by immunoSEQ multiplex PCR, and TCRdb holds only the in-frame ones, with some missing. The sample has around 2.3 million clones; approximately 96% are singletons. The specimen sequenced was naive CD4+ T cells sorted from blood. These receptors were collected from a man aged 18 to 29 in good health. Each CDR3 is given with its conserved first and last residue.

>TRBJ1-1|TRBV6-5|14
CASSKGQGGPEAFF
>TRBJ1-2|TRBV7-9|15
CASSLAGGGAYGYTF
>TRBJ1-6|TRBV5-1|14
CASSDRGYNSPLHF
>TRBJ2-3|TRBV25-1|15
CASSETGGSTDTQYF
>TRBJ2-1|TRBV27|15
CASSLAGGLTGRQFF
>TRBJ1-3|TRBV28|16
CASSLPGHPSGNTIYF
>TRBJ1-3|TRBV6-1|17
CASSDRPGQGLGNTIYF
>TRBJ2-2|TRBV18|15
CASSPATTRAGELFF
>TRBJ1-3|TRBV29-1|14
CSVGGGSSGNTIYF
>TRBJ2-3|TRBV4-3|14
CASSQDLLADTQYF
>TRBJ1-2|TRBV6-6|12
CASSYAFAGYTF
>TRBJ1-4|TRBV6-6|15
CASNRAPLTNEKLFF
>TRBJ1-1|TRBV7-2|13
CASSVRGGTEAFF
>TRBJ1-6|TRBV30|15
CAWSVGGQGHSPLHF
>TRBJ2-7|TRBV7-9|13
CASSLGTGREQYF
>TRBJ1-3|TRBV30|15
CAWSVREGSGNTIYF
>TRBJ1-5|TRBV5-8|15
CASSSGQGNGQPQHF
>TRBJ1-4|TRBV18|16
CASSPTPGQPNEKLFF
>TRBJ2-3|TRBV4-1|20
CASSQYPLEPTAVMRRTQYF
>TRBJ1-5|TRBV28|12
CASSLVVQPQHF
>TRBJ2-2|TRBV2|12
CIVLAGDGELFF
>TRBJ2-1|TRBV10-1|12
CASSGTVDEQFF
>TRBJ2-5|TRBV30|12
CAWRQFQETQYF
>TRBJ1-1|TRBV5-1|13
CASSETGFTEAFF
>TRBJ1-4|TRBV6-1|17
CASSASRLKGNGEKLFF
>TRBJ1-5|TRBV7-2|15
CASSRDRGDNQPQHF
>TRBJ2-7|TRBV7-8|14
CASSLGRIAYEQYF
>TRBJ1-5|TRBV29-1|12
CSALALGQPQHF
>TRBJ2-3|TRBV5-1|14
CASSWGQPTDTQYF
>TRBJ2-1|TRBV2|14
CASSPQINYNEQFF
>TRBJ1-1|TRBV2|11
CATGYSTEAFF
>TRBJ2-3|TRBV20-1|10
CSARQDTQYF
>TRBJ1-6|TRBV21-1|16
CASSVAQGTFNSPLHF
>TRBJ1-5|TRBV5-6|17
CASSVTGLIRRNQPQHF
>TRBJ2-7|TRBV7-9|17
CASSSMGAGASSYEQYF
>TRBJ2-3|TRBV10-2|16
CASSHPSGMTLDTQYF
>TRBJ2-2|TRBV6-1|14
CASRPDGNTGELFF
>TRBJ2-1|TRBV30|12
CAWAGSYNEQFF
>TRBJ2-7|TRBV30|13
CACSKGSSYEQYF
>TRBJ2-3|TRBV5-6|14
CASSGGLGTDTQYF
>TRBJ1-5|TRBV2|13
CASSGRAQEPQHF
>TRBJ2-7|TRBV30|13
CAWGFQGAYEQYF
>TRBJ2-7|TRBV4-3|15
CASSRVVGDSYEQYF
>TRBJ2-7|TRBV10-3|14
CAISTSGHDYEQYF